This entry describes one T cell receptor (beta chain). What it binds is not known. The CDR3 runs 14 residues. Trimming cost V 6 bases and J 1 base, with 11 bases left between them. Germline V gives CDR1 SGHRS, CDR2 YFSETQ. This entry is derived from a study of OX40 agonist ivuxolimab in advanced cancers. In the study overall: A mean age of approximately 60 years, range about 20 to 85, was recorded, and roughly 80% were male. Whole-study results and caveats: Normalized T-cell clonal expansion was also low in some nonresponders.

Using immunoSEQ multiplex PCR, the repertoire was profiled, and TCRdb retains in-frame clones only, with some absent. The sample has about 42,000 clones; approximately 90% are singletons. The rearrangement uses TRBV5-1 and TRBJ2-1; D is perhaps TRBD2 (6 bases). This receptor was taken from an adult with an advanced solid tumor such as melanoma, head and neck, liver or kidney cancer. The specimen comprised CD4+ or CD8+ T cells sorted from blood, sampled in a trial of the OX40 agonist ivuxolimab. CDR3 coding DNA: TGCGCCAGCAACGCGGCGGGATCCTACAATGAGCAGTTCTTC. It translates to CASNAAGSYNEQFF.